The rows below give T cell receptor beta chains drawn from one sample of a study of T cells after yellow fever vaccination. TCRdb re-called the 5' RACE reads with MiXCR, one entry per CDR3 protein. The table lists about 200,000 distinct CDR3 sequences, approximately 3% of them singletons. This material consisted of CD4+ T cells sorted from PBMCs, taken 10 days after the yellow fever booster vaccination. The receptors come from a man aged 18 to 30 who received the YFV17D yellow fever vaccine. The conserved cysteine and the conserved F or W are not part of the CDR3 here.

>TRBJ2-3|TRBV7-2|13
ASSLWTTPTDTQY
>TRBJ1-3|TRBV7-9|13
ASRAMLISGNTIY
>TRBJ1-1|TRBV18|15
ASSPIYGPRSVEKAF
>TRBJ1-2|TRBV5-1|13
ASSRTGKDADGYT
>TRBJ2-1|TRBV19|9
ASSIWTEQF
>TRBJ2-3|TRBV5-1|12
ASSMRQDADTQY
>TRBJ1-2|TRBV15|13
ATSRDLTGWSGYT
>TRBJ1-6|TRBV7-2|10
ASSLMDLSLH
>TRBJ2-2|TRBV28|15
ASRRGGVLVGTGELF
>TRBJ1-4|TRBV7-2|11
ASSLSYNEKLF